The next 18 T cell receptor beta chains were all read from a single sample in a study of PD-1 blockade in classical Hodgkin lymphoma. Some clones are missing from TCRdb's copy, which holds only in-frame ones; the method was immunoSEQ multiplex PCR. The table shows more than 50,000 clones, with about two thirds occurring only once. Each patient's relapse followed autologous stem cell transplantation, and brentuximab vedotin exposure varied. The starting material was peripheral blood mononuclear cells (PBMCs), obtained before the second cycle of nivolumab. These receptors were collected from a human donor with classical Hodgkin lymphoma.

The chain uses TRBV2 and TRBJ2-1; TRBD1 matches at 7 bases. Looked up from germline, CDR1 is SNHLY and CDR2 is FYNNEI. This CDR3 spans 11 amino acids. V lost 8 bases to trimming and J lost 15 bases; unmatched junction nucleotides: 10. DNA of the CDR3: TGTGCCAGCGACGACCTGACAGGGTGGTTCTTC. The encoded protein is CASDDLTGWFF.

The sample holds many counts of this clone. The chain employs TRBV11-2 and TRBJ2-7; D not certain. The CDR3 covers 13 residues. The V and J ends lost 3 bases and 3 bases respectively, with 9 bases between them. The germline V gene has CDR1 SGHAT and CDR2 FQNNGV. The CDR3 region is CASSFNNGYEQYF. The CDR3 nucleotides read TGTGCCAGCAGCTTTAATAATGGCTACGAGCAGTACTTC.

The V and J genes are TRBV13 and TRBJ2-3, with D unresolved. Germline assignment: CDR1 PRHDT and CDR2 FYEKMQ (reference sequence). The CDR3 is 12 residues long. Trimming took off 0 bases at V and 8 bases at J, with 6 bases between the two ends. The CDR3 spells CASSLGFLTQYF. The CDR3 coding sequence is TGTGCCAGCAGCTTAGGGTTTCTTACGCAGTATTTT. Drawing the rest from reference TRBV13 and TRBJ2-3, the complete variable domain is AAGVIQSPRHLIKEKRETATLKCYPIPRHDTVYWYQQGPGQDPQFLISFYEKMQSDKGSIPDRFSAQQFSDYHSELNMSSLELGDSALYFCASSLGFLTQYFGPGTRLTVL.

This chain connects TRBV5-1 to TRBJ1-5; 10 bases fit TRBD1. The CDR3 is made up of 14 amino acids. Germline assignment: CDR1 SGHRS and CDR2 YFSETQ. The trim removed 4 bases at V and 9 bases at J, leaving 7 bases unmatched. CDR3 DNA: TGCGCCAGCAGCCCGGGACAGGGGATAAGGCCCCAGCATTTT. The encoded protein is CASSPGQGIRPQHF.

The gene calls are TRBV7-8 and TRBJ2-5; TRBD1 aligns across 9 bases. This CDR3 is built from 18 residues. In germline, CDR1 is SGHVS, CDR2 FQNEAQ. V shed 4 bases, J shed 7 bases, and the junction held 19 bases outside the gene matches. The CDR3 here is CASSYRTGDSVRLVTQYF. CDR3 in DNA: TGTGCCAGCAGCTACAGGACAGGGGACAGCGTGAGGCTAGTGACCCAGTACTTC.

This clone was observed a handful of times. The chain is built from TRBV5-1 and TRBJ1-1; D gene uncertain. Germline V lookup: CDR1 SGHRS, CDR2 YFSETQ. V lost 1 base to trimming and J lost 4 bases, with 11 bases between them. The CDR3 extends over 14 amino acids. CDR3 coding DNA: TGCGCCAGCAGCTTGTCCGGGATGACCACTGAAGCTTTCTTT. Amino acid sequence: CASSLSGMTTEAFF.

The rearrangement joins TRBV9 to TRBJ1-3, with D uncertain. CDR1 is SGDLS, CDR2 YYNGEE, per germline. The CDR3 loop spans 14 amino acids. Trimming took off 3 bases at V and 4 bases at J, with 11 bases between the two ends. The CDR3 is CASSDDKFGNTIYF. The CDR3 DNA follows: TGTGCCAGCAGCGACGACAAATTCGGAAACACCATATATTTT.

The chain joins TRBV5-1 to TRBJ1-1, with D perhaps TRBD1 (5 bases). The CDR3 extends over 14 amino acids. The V end lost 0 bases, the J end lost 2 bases, and 8 bases lay between the germline ends. Germline lookup yields CDR1 SGHRS and CDR2 YFSETQ. CDR3 sequence reads: CASSLGDGNTEAFF. CDR3 nucleotides: TGCGCCAGCAGCTTGGGGGACGGAAACACTGAAGCTTTCTTT.

The genes are TRBV19 and TRBJ1-1, with D possibly TRBD1 on 5 matching bases. Deletions cut 4 bases from V and 9 bases from J, with 15 bases between. Germline V gives CDR1 LNHDA, CDR2 SQIVND (reference sequence). There are 13 residues in the CDR3. The CDR3 is CASSRGRQYKAFF. Written as DNA, the CDR3 is TGTGCCAGTAGTAGGGGACGGCAGTATAAAGCTTTCTTT.

The rearrangement uses TRBV6-5 and TRBJ2-1; TRBD2 aligns across 9 bases. This CDR3 has 15 amino acids. Germline V gene data show CDR1 as MNHEY and CDR2 as SVGAGI. After removal of 2 bases from V and 8 bases from J, the junction contained 7 bases not matched to a gene. The CDR3 protein is CASSYIGGREDEQFF. The CDR3 DNA follows: TGTGCCAGCAGTTACATTGGCGGGAGGGAGGATGAGCAGTTCTTC.

The genes are TRBV6-5 and TRBJ2-1; possibly TRBD2 for D (6 bases). The CDR3 has 12 residues. Germline CDR1 is MNHEY and CDR2 is SVGAGI. V was trimmed by 5 bases and J by 13 bases, leaving 15 bases between them. CDR3 in DNA: TGTGCCAGCAGTCCCCCGACCGGGAGCCAGTTCTTC. It translates to CASSPPTGSQFF.

The chain uses TRBV19 and TRBJ1-4; D not certain. The V gene's germline CDR1 is LNHDA and CDR2 SQIVND (reference sequence). V was shortened by 7 bases and J by 7 bases, with 19 bases between the two germline ends. The CDR3 extends over 15 amino acids. CDR3 sequence reads: CASKVFPTAPEKLFF. CDR3 DNA sequence: TGTGCCAGTAAAGTCTTCCCCACGGCCCCTGAAAAACTGTTTTTT.

The gene calls are TRBV7-3 and TRBJ2-3; 8 nucleotides match TRBD2. The ends lost 5 bases at V and 8 bases at J; junction bases unmatched: 6. Germline CDR1 reads SGHTA; CDR2 reads FQGTGA. The CDR3 extends over 13 amino acids. The CDR3 coding sequence is TGTGCCAGCAGCGTCACTAGCGGTCCTACGCAGTATTTT. This translates into CASSVTSGPTQYF.

The J gene is TRBJ1-3, the V gene TRBV28; D might be TRBD1 (5 bases). The CDR3 loop spans 15 amino acids. Per germline, CDR1 MDHEN and CDR2 SYDVKM. V dropped 4 bases and J dropped 4 bases, with 14 bases sitting between them. The CDR3 region has the DNA TGTGCCAGCAGTTCGGGACTTCTGGGGGGAAACACCATATATTTT. This gives the protein CASSSGLLGGNTIYF.

The chain recombines TRBV5-6 with TRBJ1-4; D is unresolved. In germline, CDR1 is SGHDT, CDR2 YYEEEE. CDR3 length: 17 residues. V lost 1 base and J 5 bases, leaving 18 bases between the germline ends. CDR3 residues: CASSLRRPREGNEKLFF. The CDR3 nucleotides are TGTGCCAGCAGCTTGCGGCGTCCGAGAGAGGGCAATGAAAAACTGTTTTTT.

The CDR3 bases are TGTGCCAGCAGCTTAGATCCGGGAAACATTCAGTACTTC. The encoded protein is CASSLDPGNIQYF. The chain links TRBV7-6 to TRBJ2-4; no clear D gene. The CDR3 covers 13 residues. Trimming shortened V by 1 base and J by 6 bases, and 7 bases separated the two germline ends. Looked up from germline, CDR1 is SGHVS and CDR2 is FNYEAQ.

V gene TRBV6-1 combines with J gene TRBJ1-5; tentative D call: TRBD1 (6 bases). Trimming cost V 3 bases and J 9 bases, with 18 bases left between them. This CDR3 spans 15 amino acids. The germline CDR1 and CDR2 sequences are MNHNS and SASEGT. CDR3 amino acids: CASSDGGGGGWPQHF. CDR3 sequence (DNA): TGTGCCAGCAGTGATGGTGGTGGTGGGGGCTGGCCCCAGCATTTT.

This clone has just a few counts. The chain combines TRBV7-8 with TRBJ1-1, with a possible D match to TRBD1 (5 bases). The length of the CDR3 is 16 residues. V lost 5 bases and J lost 6, with 22 bases in between. Germline CDR1 and CDR2: SGHVS and FQNEAQ. The CDR3: CASSLDTSILVAEAFF. DNA for the CDR3: TGTGCCAGCAGCCTGGACACGTCCATATTAGTCGCTGAAGCTTTCTTT.